This T cell receptor beta chain comes out of a study of blood T cell repertoires in COVID-19. Source study methods: Nucleated cell counts were estimated from reference gene primer amplification. Profiled with immunoSEQ multiplex PCR; TCRdb holds only in-frame clones, not every one. That table furnishes V, J and clone size, whereas the DNA furnished D and trimming. The table has roughly 250,000 clones, 87% seen once. Assignments of participants to cohorts depended upon their own reported clinical history. Germline V gene lookup returns CDR1 MNHEY and CDR2 SVGAGI. Deletions cut 5 bases from V and 5 bases from J, with 10 bases between. CDR3 size: 13 residues.

The receptor was derived from a woman in her twenties or thirties with acute COVID-19. The sequenced sample consisted of PBMCs or T cells enriched from blood (not recorded which). V is TRBV6-5 and J is TRBJ1-5; D is undetermined. The CDR3 is CASSLYGDQPQHF. CDR3 DNA: TGTGCCAGCAGTCTTTATGGAGATCAGCCCCAGCATTTT.